A selection of T cell receptor beta chains follows, all from one sample in a study of spatial heterogeneity in lung cancer. TCRdb redid the calling of the 5' RACE reads with MiXCR, one entry per CDR3 protein. In the table there are thousands of distinct CDR3 sequences, less than 3.5% of which are singletons. The material was lung tumor tissue, obtained at surgery. These TCRs come from a male donor with early-stage non-small cell lung cancer. The CDR3 runs from the conserved cysteine through the conserved F or W. A D gene is named only where the DNA matches it firmly. The size entry is marked missing in some rows and otherwise reads once, few, many or a size class.

v_call	clone_size	j_call	d_call	cdr3_length	cdr3_nt	cdr3_aa
TRBV3-1	many	TRBJ2-1	TRBD2	15	TGTGCCAGCAGCCAAGTAGAAGCAGCGGGGGTTGGGCAGTTCTTC	CASSQVEAAGVGQFF
TRBV11-1	many	TRBJ2-5	-	13	TGTGCCAGCAGCCAGGGGGGGAGGGAGACCCAGTACTTC	CASSQGGRETQYF
TRBV6-6	medium-sized	TRBJ1-3	-	11	TGTGCCACGACTATCGGAAACACCATATATTTT	CATTIGNTIYF
TRBV7-6	many	TRBJ2-5	-	15	TGTGCCAGCAGCCCTACGACGGGATACCAAGAGACCCAGTACTTC	CASSPTTGYQETQYF
TRBV12-3/TRBV12-4	medium-sized	TRBJ1-1	TRBD1	14	TGTGCCAGCACCCCGACAGGGGGCGCTTCTGAAGCTTTCTTT	CASTPTGGASEAFF
TRBV5-4	medium-sized	TRBJ1-1	-	12	TGTGCCAGCAGCTACCCCGTTCCTGAAGCTTTCTTT	CASSYPVPEAFF
TRBV7-9	-	TRBJ1-2	-	15	TGTGCCAGCAGCCAAGGGAGCGTCCGGACCTATGGCTACACCTTC	CASSQGSVRTYGYTF
TRBV10-3	medium-sized	TRBJ1-6	-	16	TGTGCCATCAGTGAGGGGGTCGCCAACCATAATTCACCCCTCCACTTT	CAISEGVANHNSPLHF
TRBV2	medium-sized	TRBJ2-2	-	13	TGTGCCAGCAGGACAGGGAACACCGGGGAGCTGTTTTTT	CASRTGNTGELFF
TRBV7-9	medium-sized	TRBJ2-3	-	15	TGTGCCAGCAGCTCCGGTCAGGGGCTCACAGATACGCAGTATTTT	CASSSGQGLTDTQYF
TRBV7-9	many	TRBJ1-1	-	15	TGTGCCAGCAGCCCGGGTGGGGGGCGATTTACTGAAGCTTTCTTT	CASSPGGGRFTEAFF
TRBV12-3/TRBV12-4	many	TRBJ1-1	-	12	TGTGCCAGCAGTCAGGCCGTAACTGAAGCTTTCTTT	CASSQAVTEAFF
TRBV6-1	-	TRBJ1-2	-	15	TGTGCCAGCAGTGAATTGAAGGGGTCTTACTATGGCTACACCTTC	CASSELKGSYYGYTF
TRBV7-9	medium-sized	TRBJ1-1	-	14	TGTGCCAGCATCAGGGACTTGACGGGCACTGAAGCTTTCTTT	CASIRDLTGTEAFF
TRBV15	many	TRBJ1-4	TRBD1	15	TGTGCCACCAGCAGAGATGGGACAGGAGGGGAAAAACTGTTTTTT	CATSRDGTGGEKLFF
TRBV3-2	-	TRBJ2-1	-	14	TGTGCCAGCAGCCAAGATTGGGATAGACCTGAGCAGTTCTTC	CASSQDWDRPEQFF
TRBV20-1	medium-sized	TRBJ2-5	-	12	TGCAGTGGTGGGCGTAAACAAGAGACCCAGTACTTC	CSGGRKQETQYF
TRBV12-3/TRBV12-4	medium-sized	TRBJ2-1	TRBD2	17	TGTGCCAGCAGAGGCTCACCAGGACTAGCGGCCTACAATGAGCAGTTCTTC	CASRGSPGLAAYNEQFF
TRBV7-2	medium-sized	TRBJ2-7	-	15	TGTGCCAGCAGCTTAGGGACGACAGGCTACTACGAGCAGTACTTC	CASSLGTTGYYEQYF
TRBV12-3/TRBV12-4	medium-sized	TRBJ2-2	TRBD1	16	TGTGCCAGCAGTCAACTTCAGGGGGCAGGGACCGGGGAGCTGTTTTTT	CASSQLQGAGTGELFF
TRBV18	medium-sized	TRBJ2-3	TRBD2	15	TGTGCCAGCTCACGGCCTAGCGGGACCACAGATACGCAGTATTTT	CASSRPSGTTDTQYF
TRBV20-1	medium-sized	TRBJ2-1	TRBD2	14	TGCAGTGCTCTCCGGGACACGGGAGGGAATGAGCAGTTCTTC	CSALRDTGGNEQFF
TRBV5-1	medium-sized	TRBJ1-5	-	14	TGCGCCAGCAAACTGGGTCAGGGCAATCAGCCCCAGCATTTT	CASKLGQGNQPQHF
TRBV7-7	medium-sized	TRBJ2-5	-	13	TGTGCTAGCAGCATCCTACATTGGGAGACCCAGTACTTC	CASSILHWETQYF
TRBV5-4	many	TRBJ2-5	-	14	TGTGCCAGCAGCCGTGAGGTTGGCAAGGAGACCCAGTACTTC	CASSREVGKETQYF
TRBV15	few	TRBJ2-2	-	14	TGTGCCACCAGCAGACGAGGGAGTCCCGGGGAGCTGTTTTTT	CATSRRGSPGELFF
TRBV15	few	TRBJ1-2	-	11	TGTGCCACCAGCAGAGATTATGGCTACACCTTC	CATSRDYGYTF
TRBV7-2	medium-sized	TRBJ2-1	TRBD1	15	TGTGCCAGCAGCTCCTTAGGGGTTACAGGGGAGGAGCAGTTCTTC	CASSSLGVTGEEQFF
TRBV20-1	medium-sized	TRBJ2-3	-	13	TGCAGTGCTAGACAGACGGGCACAGATACGCAGTATTTT	CSARQTGTDTQYF
TRBV27	medium-sized	TRBJ2-1	TRBD1	16	TGTGCCAGCACCTCTCAACGGACAGGGGGTATCAATGAGCAGTTCTTC	CASTSQRTGGINEQFF
TRBV5-5	medium-sized	TRBJ2-5	-	13	TGTGCCAGCAGCTTAGAAGGAAAAGAGACCCAGTACTTC	CASSLEGKETQYF
TRBV19	large	TRBJ1-3	-	16	TGTGCCAGTAGTATCGATGTGGCGGCCTCTGGAAACACCATATATTTT	CASSIDVAASGNTIYF
TRBV5-1	medium-sized	TRBJ2-7	-	13	TGCGCCAGCACGGGACTGGGCTCCTACGAGCAGTACTTC	CASTGLGSYEQYF
TRBV7-2	many	TRBJ2-1	-	13	TGTGCCAGCAGCTTAGGAACTAACAATGAGCAGTTCTTC	CASSLGTNNEQFF
TRBV11-2	medium-sized	TRBJ2-3	TRBD2	16	TGTGCCAGCAGCGTTGGACTAGCGGGGGGTTCGGATACGCAGTATTTT	CASSVGLAGGSDTQYF
TRBV7-8	medium-sized	TRBJ2-1	TRBD2	15	TGTGCCAGCAGCTTAGGTCTAGCGGGGGGTAATGAGCAGTTCTTC	CASSLGLAGGNEQFF
TRBV15	medium-sized	TRBJ1-5	TRBD1	13	TGTGCCACGGCACAGGGGAGCAATCAGCCCCAGCATTTT	CATAQGSNQPQHF
TRBV28	medium-sized	TRBJ1-5	-	16	TGTGCCAGCAGTTTCCAGGGGCGCCCCCACAATCAGCCCCAGCATTTT	CASSFQGRPHNQPQHF
TRBV5-1	many	TRBJ2-1	-	14	TGCGCCAACAGCCTAGCTGGGGGCGGTAATGAGCAGTTCTTC	CANSLAGGGNEQFF
TRBV11-3	medium-sized	TRBJ2-1	-	12	TGTGCCAGCGCCGACGGCTACAATGAGCAGTTCTTC	CASADGYNEQFF
TRBV7-2	many	TRBJ2-1	-	14	TGTGCCAGCAGCTTCACGGGGGGCCCCAATGAGCAGTTCTTC	CASSFTGGPNEQFF
TRBV5-1	medium-sized	TRBJ2-7	TRBD1	15	TGCGCCAGCAGCATTGGGACAGGGCAAAAAAACGAGCAGTACTTC	CASSIGTGQKNEQYF
TRBV27	medium-sized	TRBJ2-3	TRBD2	15	TGTGCCAGCAGTTTATGGGTGGGGGGGACAGATACGCAGTATTTT	CASSLWVGGTDTQYF
TRBV5-6	medium-sized	TRBJ2-5	TRBD1	17	TGTGCCAGCAGCTTGGGCGACGGGACAGGGAGGAGAGAGACCCAGTACTTC	CASSLGDGTGRRETQYF
TRBV7-6	-	TRBJ2-2	TRBD2	16	TGTGCCAGCAGTGTTGCGGGGGGCTCGAACACCGGGGAGCTGTTTTTT	CASSVAGGSNTGELFF
TRBV5-1	medium-sized	TRBJ2-5	-	15	TGCGCCAGCAGCTTGGCCAGTACACCTCGAGAGACCCAGTACTTC	CASSLASTPRETQYF
TRBV6-5	many	TRBJ2-5	-	12	TGTGCCAGCAGCCCAGTGGGGGAGACCCAGTACTTC	CASSPVGETQYF
TRBV12-3/TRBV12-4	-	TRBJ2-1	-	14	TGTGCCAGCAGTTCCCTGGCCTCCTACAATGAGCAGTTCTTC	CASSSLASYNEQFF
TRBV10-3	-	TRBJ2-1	-	16	TGTGCCATCAGTGAGTCGTCCGGGGGAATCTACAATGAGCAGTTCTTC	CAISESSGGIYNEQFF
TRBV6-6	many	TRBJ1-5	-	15	TGTGCCAGCAGTTACTCGATAGGGGAGGATCAGCCCCAGCATTTT	CASSYSIGEDQPQHF
TRBV28	medium-sized	TRBJ2-3	TRBD1	15	TGTGCCAGCAGTCCGCACAGGGGTGGCACAGATACGCAGTATTTT	CASSPHRGGTDTQYF
TRBV29-1	medium-sized	TRBJ2-5	TRBD2	14	TGCAGCGCCCGCCCTAGCGGGGGGCAAGAGACCCAGTACTTC	CSARPSGGQETQYF
TRBV19	medium-sized	TRBJ2-2	-	14	TGTGCCACCCAACCCGGGTCTAACACCGGGGAGCTGTTTTTT	CATQPGSNTGELFF